This passage covers 20 T cell receptor beta chains from one sample sequenced in a study of read filtering for tumor transcriptome and immune sequencing. This library used 300 to 500 ng RNA and molecular barcoded adaptors spanning alpha/delta and beta/gamma chains. MiXCR, run by TCRdb on the reads, gives a single entry per CDR3 protein. Here the sample spans 35,000 to 40,000 distinct CDR3 sequences, roughly 13% being singletons. Sequencing used a population of CD138-negative cells sorted from bone marrow. The receptors were gathered from a donor aged 40 or older with multiple myeloma.

This clonotype was seen a few times. The gene calls are TRBV19 and TRBJ2-4, with 9 bases aligning to TRBD1. V dropped 8 bases and J dropped 4; count of bases not matched to a gene: 3. Germline CDR1 and CDR2: LNHDA and SQIVND (reference sequence). CDR3 size: 13 residues. CDR3 coding DNA: TGTGCCAGTGCCGGACAGGGGAAAAACATTCAGTACTTC. This encodes CASAGQGKNIQYF.

This clonotype was recorded many times. This chain connects TRBV6-6 to TRBJ2-3; D is uncertain. Germline CDR1 and CDR2: MNHNY and SVGAGI (reference sequence). This CDR3 has 15 residues. The V and J ends lost 9 bases and 0 bases respectively, with 16 bases between them. The CDR3 sequence: CASSPRAISTDTQYF. In nucleotides, the CDR3 is TGTGCCAGTTCTCCCCGGGCTATTAGCACAGATACGCAGTATTTT.

This clonotype occurred many times. The chain couples TRBV6-1 to TRBJ1-1; a weak D match, TRBD1 (6 bases). Germline V CDR1 and CDR2: MNHNS, SASEGT. The CDR3 loop spans 15 amino acids. V was shortened by 1 base and J by 1 base, with 10 bases between the two germline ends. The CDR3 is CASSEDGGANTEAFF. The CDR3 DNA reads TGTGCCAGCAGTGAAGATGGGGGCGCGAACACTGAAGCTTTCTTT.

This clonotype showed up many times. The chain's CDR3 is CAPTRGSLKNQPQHF. The CDR3 nucleotides are TGCGCTCCCACGCGGGGCAGTCTGAAAAATCAGCCCCAGCATTTT. V gene TRBV4-1 combines with J gene TRBJ1-5; tentative D call: TRBD1 (5 bases). From germline, CDR1 is MGHRA and CDR2 YSYEKL. This CDR3 region has 15 residues.

This clonotype was found once. The CDR3 region has the DNA TGTGCCAGCAGTAACGGATTCAATTCCCCACCCCTCCACTTT. It is translated as CASSNGFNSPPLHF. The chain recombines TRBV12-3 or TRBV12-4 with TRBJ1-6; no clear D gene. CDR3 length: 14 amino acids. Trimming left V 5 bases short and J 11 bases short, with 16 bases between.

This clonotype was seen repeatedly, ten times or more. V usage is TRBV20-1 and J usage is TRBJ2-1; the match to TRBD2 covers 10 bases. The V gene end was trimmed by 0 bases and the J gene end by 6 bases; junction bases not matched to a gene: 5. From germline, CDR1 is DFQATT and CDR2 SNEGSKA (reference sequence). This CDR3 spans 15 amino acids. The CDR3 here is CSARDLAGVGNEQFF. Written as DNA, the CDR3 is TGCAGTGCTAGAGACCTAGCGGGAGTGGGCAATGAGCAGTTCTTC.

Many counts were recorded for this clonotype. This chain joins TRBV6-2 or TRBV6-3 and TRBJ2-2, with TRBD1 as a possible D gene (6 bases). The ends were cut back, 6 bases at V and 4 bases at J, with 12 bases in the middle. This CDR3 comprises 14 residues. CDR1 is MNHEY and CDR2 is SVGEGT in the germline V gene. CDR3: CASREMDSTGELFF. For the CDR3, the DNA is TGTGCCAGCAGGGAGATGGACAGCACCGGGGAGCTGTTTTTT.

In this sample, this clonotype turned up many times. The rearrangement uses TRBV10-1 and TRBJ2-7; D is perhaps TRBD1 (5 bases). Trimming took off 3 bases at V and 2 bases at J, with 11 bases between the two ends. The CDR3 is made up of 14 amino acids. Germline CDR1 and CDR2: WNHNN and SYGVQD (reference sequence). CDR3 bases: TGCGCCAGCAGTGAAGCAGGGTATGCCTACGAGCAGTACTTC. It encodes CASSEAGYAYEQYF.

This clonotype appeared many times. The chain links TRBV7-2 to TRBJ2-1; D is possibly TRBD1 (6 bases). The V end lost 2 bases, the J end lost 4 bases, and 12 bases lay between the germline ends. The CDR3 spans 15 residues. Germline V gives CDR1 SGHTA, CDR2 FQGNSA. The CDR3 protein is CASSLKGVGYNEQFF. The CDR3 DNA follows: TGTGCCAGCAGCTTAAAGGGGGTGGGATACAATGAGCAGTTCTTC. The entire variable domain, with the rest obtained from reference TRBV7-2 and TRBJ2-1, is as follows: GAGVSQSPSNKVTEKGKDVELRCDPISGHTALYWYRQSLGQGLEFLIYFQGNSAPDKSGLPSDRFSAERTGGSVSTLTIQRTQQEDSAVYLCASSLKGVGYNEQFFGPGTRLTVL.

The table lists this clonotype with many counts. The chain uses TRBV7-2 and TRBJ1-1; 10 bases are shared with TRBD1. Germline V gene data show CDR1 as SGHTA and CDR2 as FQGNSA. The J segment lost 1 base and the V segment lost 2 bases, leaving 4 bases of the junction unmatched. This CDR3 comprises 16 residues. The CDR3 reads CASSLWGTGANTEAFF. CDR3 nucleotides: TGTGCCAGCAGCTTATGGGGGACAGGGGCGAACACTGAAGCTTTCTTT.

This clonotype was found many times. This rearrangement joins TRBV6-2 or TRBV6-3 to TRBJ2-7; 10 nucleotides match TRBD1. V dropped 7 bases and J dropped 4; count of bases not matched to a gene: 7. From germline, CDR1 is MNHEY and CDR2 SVGEGT. The length of the CDR3 is 14 residues. Here the CDR3 reads CASILTGGTYEQYF. CDR3 DNA sequence: TGTGCCAGCATTCTGACAGGGGGCACTTACGAGCAGTACTTC.

V usage is TRBV29-1 and J usage is TRBJ1-1, with D perhaps matching TRBD1 (5 bases). V lost 4 bases to trimming and J lost 4 bases, with 13 bases between them. The germline CDR1 and CDR2 sequences are SQVTM and ANQGSEA. There are 13 residues in the CDR3. This CDR3 reads CSVVKGLGTEAFF. Written as DNA, the CDR3 is TGCAGCGTTGTAAAGGGGCTGGGCACTGAAGCTTTCTTT.

Regarding this clonotype: With a much larger clone just one base away, this may be a read error. The chain links TRBV10-3 to TRBJ2-1; no reliable D call. CDR1 and CDR2 from the germline V gene are ENHRY and SYGVKD. V dropped 7 bases and J dropped 10 bases, with 11 bases sitting between them. CDR3 length equals 11 residues. The CDR3 loop is CAIKDMGEQFF. The CDR3 bases are TGTGCCATCAAGGATATGGGCGAGCAGTTCTTC.

A note on this clonotype: Just one base apart from a much larger clone, this may be a read error. CDR3 in amino acids: CANSPPTSREETQYF. The CDR3 DNA reads as TGTGCCAACAGCCCCCCGACTAGCCGGGAAGAGACCCAGTACTTC. This rearrangement joins TRBV7-6 to TRBJ2-5; TRBD2 matches at 7 bases. Germline CDR1 is SGHVS and CDR2 is FNYEAQ. This CDR3 is built from 15 residues. Supplemented by reference TRBV7-6 and TRBJ2-5, the full variable domain reads GAGVSQSPRYKVTKRGQDVALRCDPISGHVSLYWYRQALGQGPEFLTYFNYEAQQDKSGLPNDRFSAERPEGSISTLTIQRTEQRDSAMYRCANSPPTSREETQYFGPGTRLLVL.

A remark on this clonotype: Germline and junction disagree at one end, which may indicate a read error. The chain carries TRBV7-9 and TRBJ2-3, with TRBD2 matching over 11 bases. The CDR3 totals 16 residues. Germline values: CDR1 SEHNR, CDR2 FQNEAQ (reference sequence). This CDR3 reads CAGSSRLAGSTDTQYF. CDR3 DNA sequence: TGTGCCGGCAGCTCCAGACTAGCGGGATCCACAGATACGCAGTATTTT.

For this clonotype: The CDR3 ends on some other residue instead of the conserved phenylalanine or tryptophan, so this is likely a read error. The CDR3 sequence is CSVAIQGKWRTNQPQHL. Written as DNA, the CDR3 is TGCAGCGTCGCTATACAGGGAAAGTGGAGGACCAATCAGCCCCAGCATCTT. This rearrangement joins TRBV29-1 to TRBJ1-5, with D possibly TRBD1 on 6 matching bases. Germline V gene sequence: CDR1 SQVTM, CDR2 ANQGSEA. The V and J ends lost 6 bases and 3 bases respectively, with 24 bases between them. The CDR3 contains 17 residues.

This clonotype was seen many times. The chain has TRBV7-2 and TRBJ1-5; D is perhaps TRBD1 (5 bases). The CDR3 runs to 15 residues. With 6 bases removed from V and 0 bases from J, the gap between germline ends came to 12 bases. CDR1 is SGHTA and CDR2 is FQGNSA in the germline V gene. The DNA of the CDR3 is TGTGCCAGCAGTTACTCGGGGGTTAGCAATCAGCCCCAGCATTTT. This codes for CASSYSGVSNQPQHF.

At least ten counts were recorded for this clonotype. The chain recombines TRBV20-1 with TRBJ1-5, with D maybe TRBD1 (5 bases). Deletions cut 3 bases from V and 6 bases from J, with 9 bases between. In germline, CDR1 is DFQATT, CDR2 SNEGSKA (reference sequence). The CDR3 totals 12 residues. CDR3 nucleotide sequence: TGCAGTGCTAGGGGGGTAGGTCAGCCCCAGCATTTT. As protein: CSARGVGQPQHF.

This clonotype was seen at least ten times. The gene calls are TRBV2 and TRBJ2-1, with a possible D match to TRBD1 (6 bases). This CDR3 contains 16 residues. In germline, CDR1 is SNHLY, CDR2 FYNNEI. Trimming cost V 4 bases and J 6 bases, with 19 bases left between them. The CDR3 spells CASSVPRQELPNEQFF. The CDR3 coding sequence is TGTGCCAGCAGTGTTCCCAGACAGGAGCTACCCAATGAGCAGTTCTTC.

This clonotype was observed many times. The gene calls are TRBV15 and TRBJ2-7; weak D call: TRBD1 (5 bases). This CDR3 has 16 amino acids. The V end was cut by 2 bases, the J end by 0 bases, with 14 bases between. CDR1 LNHNV and CDR2 YYDKDF come from the germline V gene (reference sequence). This chain's CDR3 is CATSRRGTTASYEQYF. The CDR3 DNA reads as TGTGCCACCAGCAGAAGGGGCACGACAGCCTCCTACGAGCAGTACTTC.